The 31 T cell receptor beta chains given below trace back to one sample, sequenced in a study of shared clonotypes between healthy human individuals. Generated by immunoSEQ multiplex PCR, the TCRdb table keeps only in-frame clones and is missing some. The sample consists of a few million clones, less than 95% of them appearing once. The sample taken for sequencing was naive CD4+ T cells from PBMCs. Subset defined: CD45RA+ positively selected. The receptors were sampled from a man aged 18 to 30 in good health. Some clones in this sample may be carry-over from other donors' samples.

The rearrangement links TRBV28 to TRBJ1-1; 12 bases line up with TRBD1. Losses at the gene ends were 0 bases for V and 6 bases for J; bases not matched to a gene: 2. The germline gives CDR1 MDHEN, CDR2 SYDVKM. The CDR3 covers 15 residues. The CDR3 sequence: CASSLWGTGGAEAFF. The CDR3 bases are TGTGCCAGCAGTTTATGGGGGACAGGGGGCGCTGAAGCTTTCTTT.

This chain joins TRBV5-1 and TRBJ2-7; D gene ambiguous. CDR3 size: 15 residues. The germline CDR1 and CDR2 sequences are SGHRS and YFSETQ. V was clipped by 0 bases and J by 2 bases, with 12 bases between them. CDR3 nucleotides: TGCGCCAGCAGCTTGGCCCTGGGATCCACCTACGAGCAGTACTTC. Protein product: CASSLALGSTYEQYF.

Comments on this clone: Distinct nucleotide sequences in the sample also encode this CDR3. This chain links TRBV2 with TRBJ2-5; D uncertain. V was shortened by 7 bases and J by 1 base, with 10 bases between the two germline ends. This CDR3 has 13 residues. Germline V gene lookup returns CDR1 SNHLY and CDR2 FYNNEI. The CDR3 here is CASTGYTQETQYF. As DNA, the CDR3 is TGTGCCAGCACTGGCTACACCCAAGAGACCCAGTACTTC.

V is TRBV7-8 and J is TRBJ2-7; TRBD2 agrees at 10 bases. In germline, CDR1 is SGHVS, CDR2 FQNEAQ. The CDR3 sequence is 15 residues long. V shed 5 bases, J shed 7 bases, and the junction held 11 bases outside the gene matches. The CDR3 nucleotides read TGTGCCAGCAGCCCAGGACTAGCGGCTCCTCTGGAGCAGTACTTC. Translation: CASSPGLAAPLEQYF.

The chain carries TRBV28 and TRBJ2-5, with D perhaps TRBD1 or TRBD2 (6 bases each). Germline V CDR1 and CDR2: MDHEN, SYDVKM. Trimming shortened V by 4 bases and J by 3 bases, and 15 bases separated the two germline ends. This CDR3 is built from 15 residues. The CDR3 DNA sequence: TGTGCCAGCAGTTCTCCAGGGGACTCCAAAGAGACCCAGTACTTC. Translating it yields CASSSPGDSKETQYF.

The CDR3 reads CALRGNTGELFF. Here the CDR3 DNA reads TGTGCCTTGAGGGGGAACACCGGGGAGCTGTTTTTT. This chain uses TRBV6-5 with TRBJ2-2, with D perhaps being TRBD1 or TRBD2 (5 bases each). The germline V and J ends were trimmed by 11 bases and 1 base, with 8 bases remaining between them. There are 12 residues in the CDR3. CDR1 MNHEY and CDR2 SVGAGI come from the germline V gene.

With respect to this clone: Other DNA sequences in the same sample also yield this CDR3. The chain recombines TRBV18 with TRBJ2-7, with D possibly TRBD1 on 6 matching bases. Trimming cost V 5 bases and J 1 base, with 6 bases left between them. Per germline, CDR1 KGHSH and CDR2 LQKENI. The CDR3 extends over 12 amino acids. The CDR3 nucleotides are TGTGCCAGCTCAACAGGGTCCTACGAGCAGTACTTC. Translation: CASSTGSYEQYF. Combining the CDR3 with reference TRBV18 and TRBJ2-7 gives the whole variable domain NAGVMQNPRHLVRRRGQEARLRCSPMKGHSHVYWYRQLPEEGLKFMVYLQKENIIDESGMPKERFSAEFPKEGPSILRIQQVVRGDSAAYFCASSTGSYEQYFGPGTRLTVT.

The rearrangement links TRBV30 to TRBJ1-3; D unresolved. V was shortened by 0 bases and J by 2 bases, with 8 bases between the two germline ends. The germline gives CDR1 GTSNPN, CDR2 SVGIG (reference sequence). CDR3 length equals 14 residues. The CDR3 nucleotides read TGTGCCTGGAGTGTCAGCATCACTGGAAACACCATATATTTT. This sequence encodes CAWSVSITGNTIYF.

CDR3 sequence: CASRWTPAGDTEAFF. As DNA, the CDR3 is TGTGCCAGCAGATGGACCCCGGCAGGGGACACTGAAGCTTTCTTT. J is TRBJ1-1 and V is TRBV6-5, with a possible D match to TRBD1 (6 bases). CDR3 length equals 15 residues. Trimming cost V 6 bases and J 3 bases, with 17 bases left between them. Germline values: CDR1 MNHEY, CDR2 SVGAGI.

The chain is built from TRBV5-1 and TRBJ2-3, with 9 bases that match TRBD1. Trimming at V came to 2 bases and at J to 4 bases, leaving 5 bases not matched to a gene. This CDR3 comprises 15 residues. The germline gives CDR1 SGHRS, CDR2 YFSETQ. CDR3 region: CASSLQGASPDTQYF. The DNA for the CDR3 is TGCGCCAGCAGCTTACAGGGGGCCAGTCCAGATACGCAGTATTTT.

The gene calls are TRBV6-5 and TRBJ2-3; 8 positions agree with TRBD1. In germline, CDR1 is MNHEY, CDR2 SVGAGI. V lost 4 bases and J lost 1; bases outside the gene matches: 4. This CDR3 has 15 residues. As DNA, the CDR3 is TGTGCCAGCAGTTCCCCACAGGGGGGCACAGATACGCAGTATTTT. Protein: CASSSPQGGTDTQYF.

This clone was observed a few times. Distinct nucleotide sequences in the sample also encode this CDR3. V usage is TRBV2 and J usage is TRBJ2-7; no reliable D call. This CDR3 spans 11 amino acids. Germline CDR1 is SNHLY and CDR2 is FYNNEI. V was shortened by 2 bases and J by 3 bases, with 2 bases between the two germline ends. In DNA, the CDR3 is TGTGCCAGCAGTGAAATCTACGAGCAGTACTTC. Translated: CASSEIYEQYF.

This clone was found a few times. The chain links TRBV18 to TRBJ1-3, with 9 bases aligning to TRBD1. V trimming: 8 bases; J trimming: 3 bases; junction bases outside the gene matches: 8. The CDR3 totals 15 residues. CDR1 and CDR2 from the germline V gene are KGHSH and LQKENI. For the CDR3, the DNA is TGTGCCAGCACGGGACAGGGCGCAGTTGGAAACACCATATATTTT. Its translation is CASTGQGAVGNTIYF.

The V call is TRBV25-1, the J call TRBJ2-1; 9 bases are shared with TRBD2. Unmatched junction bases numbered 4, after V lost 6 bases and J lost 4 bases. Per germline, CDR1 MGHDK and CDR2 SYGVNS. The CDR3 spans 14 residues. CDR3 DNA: TGTGCCAGCAGGGGTCTAGCGGGATACAATGAGCAGTTCTTC. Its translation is CASRGLAGYNEQFF. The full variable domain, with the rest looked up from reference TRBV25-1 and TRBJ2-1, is EADIYQTPRYLVIGTGKKITLECSQTMGHDKMYWYQQDPGMELHLIHYSYGVNSTEKGDLSSESTVSRIRTEHFPLTLESARPSHTSQYLCASRGLAGYNEQFFGPGTRLTVL.

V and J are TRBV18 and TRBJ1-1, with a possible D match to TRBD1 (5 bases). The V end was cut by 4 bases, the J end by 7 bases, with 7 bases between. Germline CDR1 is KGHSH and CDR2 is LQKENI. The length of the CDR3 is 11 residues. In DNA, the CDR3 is TGTGCCAGCTCACTTGACAGTGAAGCTTTCTTT. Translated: CASSLDSEAFF.

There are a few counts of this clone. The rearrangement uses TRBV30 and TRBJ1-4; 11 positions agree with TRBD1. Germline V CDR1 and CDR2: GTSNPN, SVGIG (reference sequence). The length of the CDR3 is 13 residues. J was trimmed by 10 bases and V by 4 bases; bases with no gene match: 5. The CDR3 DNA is TGTGCCTGGACCGGACAGGGGGCTGGAAAACTGTTTTTT. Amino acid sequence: CAWTGQGAGKLFF.

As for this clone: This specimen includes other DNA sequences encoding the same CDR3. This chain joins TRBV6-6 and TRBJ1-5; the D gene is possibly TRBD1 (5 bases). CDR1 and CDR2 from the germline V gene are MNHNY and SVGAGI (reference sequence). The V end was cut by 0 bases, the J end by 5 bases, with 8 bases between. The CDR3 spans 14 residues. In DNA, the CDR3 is TGTGCCAGCAGTTACTCAGGAGGGGATCAGCCCCAGCATTTT. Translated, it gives CASSYSGGDQPQHF.

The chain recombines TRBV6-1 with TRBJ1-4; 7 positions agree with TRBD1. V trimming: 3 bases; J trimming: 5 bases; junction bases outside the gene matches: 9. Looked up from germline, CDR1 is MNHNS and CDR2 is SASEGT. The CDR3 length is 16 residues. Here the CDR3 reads CASSDLPGQRNEKLFF. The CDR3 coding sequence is TGTGCCAGCAGTGACCTCCCGGGACAGAGAAATGAAAAACTGTTTTTT.

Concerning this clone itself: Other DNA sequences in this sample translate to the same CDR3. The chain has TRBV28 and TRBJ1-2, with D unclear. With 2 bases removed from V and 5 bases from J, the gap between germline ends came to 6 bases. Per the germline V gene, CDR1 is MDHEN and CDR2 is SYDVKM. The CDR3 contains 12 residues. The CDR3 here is CASSLIGYGYTF. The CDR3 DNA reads TGTGCCAGCAGTTTAATTGGTTATGGCTACACCTTC.

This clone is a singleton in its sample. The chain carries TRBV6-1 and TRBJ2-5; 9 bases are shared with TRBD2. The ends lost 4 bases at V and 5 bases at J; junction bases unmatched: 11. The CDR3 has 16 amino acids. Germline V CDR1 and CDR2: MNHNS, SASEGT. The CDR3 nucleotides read TGTGCCAGCAGTGTAGGGTTTGCGGGAGGGGTGGAGACCCAGTACTTC. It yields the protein CASSVGFAGGVETQYF.

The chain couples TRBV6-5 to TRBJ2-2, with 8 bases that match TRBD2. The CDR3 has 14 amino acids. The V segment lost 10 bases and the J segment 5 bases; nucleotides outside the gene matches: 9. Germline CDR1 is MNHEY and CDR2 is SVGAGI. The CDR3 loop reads CATKAGVRTGELFF. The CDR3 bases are TGTGCCACCAAAGCGGGAGTAAGGACCGGGGAGCTGTTTTTT.

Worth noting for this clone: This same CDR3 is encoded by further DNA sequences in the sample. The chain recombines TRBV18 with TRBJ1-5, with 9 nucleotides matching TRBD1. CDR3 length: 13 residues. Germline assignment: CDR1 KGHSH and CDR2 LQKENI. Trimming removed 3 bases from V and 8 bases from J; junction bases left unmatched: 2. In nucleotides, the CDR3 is TGTGCCAGCTCACCGGGACAGGGTGAGCCCCAGCATTTT. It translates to CASSPGQGEPQHF.

DNA for the CDR3: TGTGCCAGTAGCCGGGGTGTCCGGCGGGAGTTGGGTGATGAGCAGTTCTTC. Its translation is CASSRGVRRELGDEQFF. The rearrangement uses TRBV19 and TRBJ2-1; 7 positions match TRBD2. Germline CDR1 LNHDA, CDR2 SQIVND (reference sequence). After removal of 6 bases from V and 8 bases from J, the junction contained 19 bases not matched to a gene. The CDR3 has 17 amino acids.

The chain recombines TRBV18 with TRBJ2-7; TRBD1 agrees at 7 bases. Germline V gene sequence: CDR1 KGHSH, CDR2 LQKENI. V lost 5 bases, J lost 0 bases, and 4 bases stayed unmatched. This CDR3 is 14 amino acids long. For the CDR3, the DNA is TGTGCCAGCTCAACGGCAGGGGGCTCCTACGAGCAGTACTTC. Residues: CASSTAGGSYEQYF. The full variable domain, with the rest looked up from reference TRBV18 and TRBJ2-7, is NAGVMQNPRHLVRRRGQEARLRCSPMKGHSHVYWYRQLPEEGLKFMVYLQKENIIDESGMPKERFSAEFPKEGPSILRIQQVVRGDSAAYFCASSTAGGSYEQYFGPGTRLTVT.

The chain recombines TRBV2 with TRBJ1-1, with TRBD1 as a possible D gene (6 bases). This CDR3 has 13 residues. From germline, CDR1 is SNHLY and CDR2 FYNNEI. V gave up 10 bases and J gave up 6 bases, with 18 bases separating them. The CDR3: CATIQGGRAEAFF. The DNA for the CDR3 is TGTGCCACCATACAGGGCGGTAGAGCTGAAGCTTTCTTT.

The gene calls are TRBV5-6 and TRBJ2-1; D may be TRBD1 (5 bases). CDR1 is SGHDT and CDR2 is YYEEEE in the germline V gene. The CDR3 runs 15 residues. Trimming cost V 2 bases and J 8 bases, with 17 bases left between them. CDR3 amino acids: CASSFRQYASDEQFF. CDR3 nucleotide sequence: TGTGCCAGCAGCTTCCGACAGTATGCATCCGATGAGCAGTTCTTC.

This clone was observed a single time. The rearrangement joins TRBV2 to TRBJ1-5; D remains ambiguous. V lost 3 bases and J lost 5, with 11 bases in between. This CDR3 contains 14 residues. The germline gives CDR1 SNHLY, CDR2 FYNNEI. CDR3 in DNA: TGTGCCAGCAGTGATCGCAGGAATGATCAGCCCCAGCATTTT. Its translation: CASSDRRNDQPQHF.

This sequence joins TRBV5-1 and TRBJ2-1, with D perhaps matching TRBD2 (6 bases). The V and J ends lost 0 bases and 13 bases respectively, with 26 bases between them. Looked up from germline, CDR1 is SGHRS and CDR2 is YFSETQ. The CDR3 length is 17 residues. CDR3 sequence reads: CASSLGPQGSGGIGQFF. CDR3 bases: TGCGCCAGCAGCTTGGGCCCTCAGGGATCGGGCGGGATTGGTCAGTTCTTC. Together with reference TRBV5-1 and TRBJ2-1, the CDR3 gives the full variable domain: KAGVTQTPRYLIKTRGQQVTLSCSPISGHRSVSWYQQTPGQGLQFLFEYFSETQRNKGNFPGRFSGRQFSNSRSEMNVSTLELGDSALYLCASSLGPQGSGGIGQFFGPGTRLTVL.

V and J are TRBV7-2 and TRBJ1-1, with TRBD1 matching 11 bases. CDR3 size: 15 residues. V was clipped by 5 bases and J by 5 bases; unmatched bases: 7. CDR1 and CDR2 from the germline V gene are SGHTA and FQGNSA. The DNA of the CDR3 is TGTGCCAGCAGCCCAGGACAGGGGGCCGTAACTGAAGCTTTCTTT. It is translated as CASSPGQGAVTEAFF. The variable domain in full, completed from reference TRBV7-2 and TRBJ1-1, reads GAGVSQSPSNKVTEKGKDVELRCDPISGHTALYWYRQSLGQGLEFLIYFQGNSAPDKSGLPSDRFSAERTGGSVSTLTIQRTQQEDSAVYLCASSPGQGAVTEAFFGQGTRLTVV.

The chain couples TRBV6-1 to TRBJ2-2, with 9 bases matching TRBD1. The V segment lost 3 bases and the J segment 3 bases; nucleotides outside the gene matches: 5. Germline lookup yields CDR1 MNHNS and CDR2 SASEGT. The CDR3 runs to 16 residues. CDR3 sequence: CASSETGGLDTGELFF. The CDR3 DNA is TGTGCCAGCAGTGAGACAGGGGGGCTAGACACCGGGGAGCTGTTTTTT.

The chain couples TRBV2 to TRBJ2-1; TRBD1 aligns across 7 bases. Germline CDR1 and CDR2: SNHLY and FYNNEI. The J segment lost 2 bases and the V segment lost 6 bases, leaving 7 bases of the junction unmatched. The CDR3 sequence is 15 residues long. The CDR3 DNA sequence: TGTGCCAGCAGGAAACGACAGGGTACCTACAATGAGCAGTTCTTC. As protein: CASRKRQGTYNEQFF.